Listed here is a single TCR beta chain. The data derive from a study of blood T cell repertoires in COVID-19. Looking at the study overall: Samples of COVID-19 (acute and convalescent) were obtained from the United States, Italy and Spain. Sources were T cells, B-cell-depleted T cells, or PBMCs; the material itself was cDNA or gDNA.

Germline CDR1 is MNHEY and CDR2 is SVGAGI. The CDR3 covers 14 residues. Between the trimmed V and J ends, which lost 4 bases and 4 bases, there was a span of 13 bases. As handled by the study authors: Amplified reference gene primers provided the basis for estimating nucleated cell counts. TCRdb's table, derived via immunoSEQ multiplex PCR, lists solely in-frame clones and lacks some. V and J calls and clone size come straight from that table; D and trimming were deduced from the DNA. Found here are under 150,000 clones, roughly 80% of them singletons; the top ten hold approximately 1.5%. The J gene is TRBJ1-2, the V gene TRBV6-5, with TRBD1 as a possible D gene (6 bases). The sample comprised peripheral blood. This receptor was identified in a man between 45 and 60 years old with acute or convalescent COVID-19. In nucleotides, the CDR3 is TGTGCCAGCAGTTCTCCGGACAGTGGCTATGGCTACACCTTC. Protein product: CASSSPDSGYGYTF.